This TCR beta chain was identified in a study of CD8+ T cells in alopecia areata. Reverse transcribed after extraction, RNA yielded cDNA as the sequencing template. Profiled with immunoSEQ multiplex PCR; TCRdb holds only in-frame clones, not every one. The sample has approximately 160,000 clones; around three fifths are singletons. Documented treatment: oral pan-JAK inhibitor, 5-10 mg twice daily. The sequencing here drew on CD4+ T cells sorted from blood, taken at week 24, from a patient treated with tofacitinib. This TCR was recovered from a human donor with alopecia areata.

The CDR3 nucleotides are TGTGCCAGCACCCCTCGGGACTCGAAGTACAATGAGCAGTTCTTC. This codes for CASTPRDSKYNEQFF. The rearrangement joins TRBV9 to TRBJ2-1; TRBD2 might be the D (6 bases). Trimming shortened V by 6 bases and J by 4 bases, and 17 bases separated the two germline ends. The CDR3 loop spans 15 amino acids. Germline CDR1 and CDR2: SGDLS and YYNGEE.